These 31 T cell receptor beta chains were sequenced from one sample in a study of blood T cells in healthy people across ages. Alongside a J-beta primer mix, a sample-barcoded 5' primer served in a second PCR lasting about 7 to 11 cycles. TCRdb re-called the 5' RACE reads with MiXCR, one entry per CDR3 protein. The data show about 900,000 distinct CDR3 sequences, 62% seen once. Sequencing used blood. These receptor sequences come from a man younger than 40 in good health.

The chain joins TRBV3-1 to TRBJ1-4; no definite D call. CDR3 size: 17 residues. Germline loops: CDR1 LGHDT, CDR2 YNNKEL (reference sequence). V lost 3 bases and J 4 bases, leaving 18 bases between the germline ends. The CDR3 DNA is TGTGCCAGCAGCCACCATGGGAGGACCGGTGATAATGAAAAACTGTTTTTT. This gives the protein CASSHHGRTGDNEKLFF.

This clonotype turned up a few times. The chain combines TRBV4-2 with TRBJ2-7; weak D call: TRBD1 (6 bases). Germline CDR1 reads LGHNA; CDR2 reads YNFKEQ. The CDR3 length is 15 residues. Trimming left V 4 bases short and J 0 bases short, with 13 bases between. CDR3 nucleotide sequence: TGTGCCAGCAGCCCAAGACAGGTGAGCTCCTACGAGCAGTACTTC. It encodes CASSPRQVSSYEQYF.

The chain combines TRBV7-8 with TRBJ2-2; 7 nucleotides agree with TRBD2. Germline CDR1 and CDR2: SGHVS and FQNEAQ. V shed 5 bases and J 0 bases; nucleotides not matched to a gene: 6. CDR3 size: 16 residues. CDR3 in amino acids: CASSLRSGTNTGELFF. The CDR3 nucleotides are TGTGCCAGCAGCCTCCGCAGCGGGACGAACACCGGGGAGCTGTTTTTT.

This clonotype was detected a few times. V gene TRBV7-8 combines with J gene TRBJ2-1; D ambiguous. Deletions cut 0 bases from V and 9 bases from J, with 15 bases between. The length of the CDR3 is 15 residues. Germline CDR1 and CDR2: SGHVS and FQNEAQ. CDR3 sequence: CASSLAAAALPEQFF. The CDR3 coding sequence is TGTGCCAGCAGCTTAGCGGCAGCCGCCCTCCCTGAGCAGTTCTTC.

The genes are TRBV9 and TRBJ2-5, with TRBD1 matching over 11 bases. The CDR3 runs 17 residues. With 2 bases clipped from V and 5 bases from J, the junction kept 11 bases outside the gene matches. Germline loops: CDR1 SGDLS, CDR2 YYNGEE. The CDR3 DNA sequence: TGTGCCAGCAGCGTCCCCAGGACAGGGGGCTCTGAGGAGACCCAGTACTTC. Translating gives CASSVPRTGGSEETQYF.

The chain recombines TRBV6-1 with TRBJ2-7; D is perhaps TRBD1 (5 bases). V gave up 1 base and J gave up 3 bases, with 13 bases separating them. This CDR3 comprises 15 residues. CDR1 is MNHNS, CDR2 SASEGT, per germline. In DNA, the CDR3 is TGTGCCAGCAGTGAAGGGGCAGGGAAGTTCTACGAGCAGTACTTC. Protein product: CASSEGAGKFYEQYF.

The table lists this clonotype with a few counts. The chain joins TRBV7-9 to TRBJ2-2; D not certain. Trimming removed 2 bases at V and 4 bases at J, with 11 bases between. This CDR3 is built from 15 residues. Germline V lookup: CDR1 SEHNR, CDR2 FQNEAQ (reference sequence). The DNA for the CDR3 is TGTGCCAGCAGCTTAAGGCAGGCCATCACCGGGGAGCTGTTTTTT. Translated, it gives CASSLRQAITGELFF. Full variable domain (outside the CDR3, taken from reference TRBV7-9 and TRBJ2-2): DTGVSQNPRHKITKRGQNVTFRCDPISEHNRLYWYRQTLGQGPEFLTYFQNEAQLEKSRLLSDRFSAERPKGSFSTLEIQRTEQGDSAMYLCASSLRQAITGELFFGEGSRLTVL.

This chain joins TRBV5-1 and TRBJ1-1, with 8 bases lining up with TRBD1. Trimming cost V 0 bases and J 2 bases; bases outside gene matches: 6. The V gene's germline CDR1 is SGHRS and CDR2 YFSETQ. CDR3 size: 16 residues. CDR3 DNA sequence: TGCGCCAGCAGCTTGGTACAGGGGGATTACAACACTGAAGCTTTCTTT. Protein: CASSLVQGDYNTEAFF.

CDR3 loop: CASSQDSWTTSGRELFF. The CDR3 region has the DNA TGTGCCAGCAGCCAAGATAGCTGGACGACTAGTGGCCGGGAGCTGTTTTTT. This chain links TRBV3-1 with TRBJ2-2, with D maybe TRBD2 (6 bases). The CDR3 loop spans 17 amino acids. The ends were cut back, 0 bases at V and 9 bases at J, with 20 bases in the middle. Germline CDR1 and CDR2: LGHDT and YNNKEL (reference sequence).

This clonotype was seen more than once but under ten times. The chain uses TRBV10-3 and TRBJ2-7; 10 bases align to TRBD1. Germline CDR1 reads ENHRY; CDR2 reads SYGVKD. The CDR3 runs to 15 residues. V lost 6 bases, J lost 1 base, and 6 bases stayed unmatched. CDR3 sequence: CAISGTGASSYEQYF. The DNA of the CDR3 is TGTGCCATCAGCGGGACAGGGGCGTCTTCCTACGAGCAGTACTTC.

V and J are TRBV3-1 and TRBJ2-3; TRBD2 aligns across 8 bases. The CDR3 consists of 14 residues. In germline, CDR1 is LGHDT, CDR2 YNNKEL (reference sequence). Unmatched junction bases numbered 4, after V lost 2 bases and J lost 6 bases. CDR3 residues: CASSQSSGTDTQYF. CDR3 sequence (DNA): TGTGCCAGCAGCCAAAGTAGCGGGACCGATACGCAGTATTTT.

The rearrangement links TRBV10-3 to TRBJ2-1; 7 positions agree with TRBD1. The CDR3 has 15 amino acids. Trimming at V came to 3 bases and at J to 6 bases, leaving 8 bases not matched to a gene. CDR1 and CDR2 (germline): ENHRY, SYGVKD. The CDR3 here is CAISDPGQNSNEQFF. The DNA for the CDR3 is TGTGCCATCAGTGACCCGGGACAGAATTCCAATGAGCAGTTCTTC.

This clonotype was recorded only once. The V call is TRBV7-2, the J call TRBJ2-5; D is unresolved. Per the germline V gene, CDR1 is SGHTA and CDR2 is FQGNSA. Trimming stripped 1 base from V and 11 bases from J, with 11 bases between. The CDR3 loop spans 12 amino acids. The CDR3 spells CASSLDFDEQYF. The CDR3, as DNA: TGTGCCAGCAGCTTAGACTTCGATGAGCAGTACTTC.

The V gene is TRBV6-2 or TRBV6-3, the J gene TRBJ2-1, with D possibly TRBD1 on 5 matching bases. V was pared by 6 bases and J by 13 bases, with 25 bases between. This CDR3 is 15 amino acids long. In germline, CDR1 is MNHEY, CDR2 SVGEGT. CDR3 sequence: CASSHGHSATETQFF. Here the CDR3 DNA reads TGTGCCAGCAGCCACGGACACTCCGCGACAGAGACCCAGTTCTTC.

This clonotype was counted between two and nine times. This chain links TRBV20-1 with TRBJ2-1, with 11 bases that match TRBD2. The V gene's germline CDR1 is DFQATT and CDR2 SNEGSKA (reference sequence). V dropped 3 bases and J dropped 1; count of bases not matched to a gene: 11. The CDR3 totals 18 residues. CDR3: CSASTLAGGMESYNEQFF. The CDR3 region has the DNA TGCAGTGCTAGCACGCTAGCGGGGGGCATGGAGTCCTACAATGAGCAGTTCTTC.

The chain couples TRBV4-3 to TRBJ1-4; D is perhaps TRBD1 (6 bases). This CDR3 has 15 amino acids. The germline V and J ends were trimmed by 0 bases and 3 bases, with 8 bases remaining between them. Germline assignment: CDR1 LGHNA and CDR2 YSLEER. CDR3 sequence reads: CASSQDRGANEKLFF. The CDR3 DNA sequence: TGCGCCAGCAGCCAAGATAGGGGGGCTAATGAAAAACTGTTTTTT.

As concerns this clonotype: Germline and junction disagree at one end, which may indicate a read error. The V gene is TRBV12-3 or TRBV12-4, the J gene TRBJ1-4, with D perhaps matching TRBD1 (6 bases). This CDR3 is 14 amino acids long. CDR3 residues: CAGSQTGTNEKLFF. The CDR3 DNA reads as TGTGCCGGCAGCCAAACAGGGACTAATGAAAAACTGTTTTTT.

The chain recombines TRBV5-5 with TRBJ2-4, with a possible D match to TRBD2 (6 bases). Germline-derived CDR1 and CDR2 are SGHKS and YYEKEE (reference sequence). This CDR3 region has 17 residues. The CDR3 DNA reads as TGTGCTTCTCAGAATGACGAACGGGGGAAAGCCAAAAACATTCAGTACTTC. This sequence encodes CASQNDERGKAKNIQYF.

CDR3 nucleotide sequence: TGTGCTAGTGGTTTGGGAGGCCGCGGCGATGAGCAGTTCTTC. Protein sequence: CASGLGGRGDEQFF. The chain couples TRBV12-5 to TRBJ2-1; D unclear. The CDR3 length is 14 residues. Trimming took off 1 base at V and 8 bases at J, with 12 bases between the two ends. Germline loops: CDR1 LGHNT, CDR2 FRNRAP.

DNA of the CDR3: TGTGCCAGCAGTAGGGGCGGGTGGACCCAGTACTTC. It is translated as CASSRGGWTQYF. V usage is TRBV2 and J usage is TRBJ2-7, with D perhaps TRBD1 or TRBD2 (5 bases each). The tail of the sequence fits TRBJ2-5 better, so the J call may be wrong. CDR1 SNHLY and CDR2 FYNNEI come from the germline V gene. This CDR3 has 12 amino acids.

J is TRBJ2-7 and V is TRBV7-2, with 9 bases fitting TRBD2. The CDR3 extends over 14 amino acids. CDR1 and CDR2 from the germline V gene are SGHTA and FQGNSA. The trim removed 5 bases at V and 4 bases at J, leaving 6 bases unmatched. CDR3 sequence: CASSVGTSIYEQYF. The CDR3 bases are TGTGCCAGCAGCGTAGGGACTAGCATTTACGAGCAGTACTTC.

The chain employs TRBV7-2 and TRBJ2-1, with TRBD2 matching over 7 bases. J lost 10 bases, V lost 1 base, and 7 bases had no gene match. Germline CDR1 is SGHTA and CDR2 is FQGNSA. This CDR3 is built from 14 residues. The CDR3: CASSLGQRDYEQFF. CDR3 in DNA: TGTGCCAGCAGCTTAGGGCAGCGGGACTACGAGCAGTTCTTC. The full variable domain, rest sourced from reference TRBV7-2 and TRBJ2-1, is GAGVSQSPSNKVTEKGKDVELRCDPISGHTALYWYRQSLGQGLEFLIYFQGNSAPDKSGLPSDRFSAERTGGSVSTLTIQRTQQEDSAVYLCASSLGQRDYEQFFGPGTRLTVL.

This clonotype was counted between two and nine times. J is TRBJ2-6 and V is TRBV10-3; TRBD1 matches at 7 bases. This CDR3 is 17 amino acids long. Germline trimming cut 8 bases from V and 0 bases from J; bases unmatched to any gene: 10. The germline gives CDR1 ENHRY, CDR2 SYGVKD. DNA for the CDR3: TGTGCCATCGGACCGGCAGGGGGATACTCTGGGGCCAACGTCCTGACTTTC. It is translated as CAIGPAGGYSGANVLTF.

The V gene is TRBV27, the J gene TRBJ1-2, with D uncertain. Per germline, CDR1 MNHEY and CDR2 SMNVEV (reference sequence). The V gene lost 7 bases and the J gene lost 3 bases, with 12 bases spanning the gap. This CDR3 region has 13 residues. CDR3 loop: CASKEGSYYGYTF. The CDR3 nucleotides are TGTGCCAGCAAAGAGGGCAGTTACTATGGCTACACCTTC.

A word on this clonotype: A read error may produce the germline difference seen at one junction end. The V and J genes are TRBV2 and TRBJ2-3; D remains unclear. The germline V gene encodes CDR1 SNHLY and CDR2 FYNNEI. The CDR3 contains 12 residues. Here the CDR3 reads CTSRNDGDTQYF. In DNA, the CDR3 is TGTACCAGCAGGAACGATGGAGATACGCAGTATTTT.

The chain couples TRBV28 to TRBJ2-1, with D possibly being TRBD2 (6 bases). The CDR3 is 11 amino acids. V was shortened by 2 bases and J by 12 bases, with 8 bases between the two germline ends. Germline CDR1 and CDR2: MDHEN and SYDVKM. The chain's CDR3 is CASSLVEGQFF. DNA of the CDR3: TGTGCCAGCAGTTTAGTGGAGGGGCAGTTCTTC.

The chain employs TRBV10-3 and TRBJ1-5; TRBD1 aligns across 7 bases. The CDR3 is 16 residues long. Losses at the gene ends were 2 bases for V and 1 base for J; bases not matched to a gene: 5. Looked up from germline, CDR1 is ENHRY and CDR2 is SYGVKD. DNA for the CDR3: TGTGCCATCAGTGAGACCACGACAGGGAGCAATCAGCCCCAGCATTTT. Amino acids: CAISETTTGSNQPQHF.

V is TRBV7-3 and J is TRBJ2-1; 12 nucleotides align to TRBD2. CDR1 and CDR2 (germline): SGHTA, FQGTGA. J was trimmed by 4 bases and V by 4 bases; bases with no gene match: 5. This CDR3 region has 16 residues. This CDR3 is CASSSGLAGQYNEQFF. As DNA, the CDR3 is TGTGCCAGCAGCTCCGGACTAGCGGGGCAATACAATGAGCAGTTCTTC.

The genes are TRBV29-1 and TRBJ1-2; D unresolved. In germline, CDR1 is SQVTM, CDR2 ANQGSEA. This CDR3 spans 13 amino acids. V lost 3 bases, J lost 7 bases, and 15 bases lay in between. CDR3 in DNA: TGCAGCGTTGATTTCTCGGGATATGCTGGCTACACCTTC. Amino acids: CSVDFSGYAGYTF.

The sample holds a few counts of this clonotype. J is TRBJ2-4 and V is TRBV29-1, with TRBD2 identical over 7 bases. The DNA end is a closer match to TRBJ2-7, so the J assignment may be wrong. This CDR3 spans 13 amino acids. Germline loops: CDR1 SQVTM, CDR2 ANQGSEA. CDR3 protein: CSAGRGEGDEQYF. CDR3 DNA: TGCAGCGCGGGCCGGGGGGAAGGTGACGAGCAGTACTTC.

Only one count was recorded for this clonotype. The chain employs TRBV29-1 and TRBJ1-2; 8 nucleotides line up with TRBD1. The CDR3 length is 13 residues. The junction had 5 bases not matched to a gene; V was cut back by 4 bases and J by 4 bases. The germline V gene has CDR1 SQVTM and CDR2 ANQGSEA. The chain's CDR3 is CSVAAGGGYGYTF. The CDR3 DNA reads as TGCAGCGTTGCAGCAGGGGGCGGCTATGGCTACACCTTC. Full variable domain (outside the CDR3, taken from reference TRBV29-1 and TRBJ1-2): SAVISQKPSRDICQRGTSLTIQCQVDSQVTMMFWYRQQPGQSLTLIATANQGSEATYESGFVIDKFPISRPNLTFSTLTVSNMSPEDSSIYLCSVAAGGGYGYTFGSGTRLTVV.